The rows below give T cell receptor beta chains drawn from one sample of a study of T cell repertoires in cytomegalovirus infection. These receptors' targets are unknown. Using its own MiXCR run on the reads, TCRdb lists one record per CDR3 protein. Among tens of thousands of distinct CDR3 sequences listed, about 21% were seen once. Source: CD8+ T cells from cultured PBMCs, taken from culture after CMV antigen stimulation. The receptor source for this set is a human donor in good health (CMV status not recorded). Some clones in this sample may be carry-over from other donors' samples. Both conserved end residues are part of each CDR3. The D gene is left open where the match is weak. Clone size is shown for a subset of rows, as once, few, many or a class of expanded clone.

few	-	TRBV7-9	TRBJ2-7	TGTGCCAGCAGCTCATCCCGAGGCAGGGTTGACGAGCAGTACTTC	CASSSSRGRVDEQYF
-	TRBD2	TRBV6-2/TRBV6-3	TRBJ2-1	TGTGCCAGCAGTTACAGGCTAGCGGGAGAATTGGGCAATGAGCAGTTCTTC	CASSYRLAGELGNEQFF
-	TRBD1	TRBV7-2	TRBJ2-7	TGTGCCAGCAGCTTCCTGGGGACAGGGTCTTACGAGCAGTACTTC	CASSFLGTGSYEQYF
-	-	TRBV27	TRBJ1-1	TGTGCCAGCACCTGGGGAGCTGAAGCTTTCTTT	CASTWGAEAFF
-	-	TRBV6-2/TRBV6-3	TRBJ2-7	TGTGCCAGCAGTTACGTCCGCGGGACAAGATTAGAGCAGTACTTC	CASSYVRGTRLEQYF
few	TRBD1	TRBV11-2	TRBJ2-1	TGTGCCAGCAGTCCCGACAGGGACAATGAGCAGTTCTTC	CASSPDRDNEQFF
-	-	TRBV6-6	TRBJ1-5	TGTGCCAGCAGTTACCGGGGGGGAGATCAGCCCCAGCATTTT	CASSYRGGDQPQHF
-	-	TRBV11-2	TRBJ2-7	TGTGCCAGCAGCTTAAAGGCCAACTACGAGCAGTACTTC	CASSLKANYEQYF
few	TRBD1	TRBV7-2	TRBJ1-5	TGTGCCAGCAGCGCTTTCGGACAGGGGGCGGACCAGCCCCAGCATTTT	CASSAFGQGADQPQHF
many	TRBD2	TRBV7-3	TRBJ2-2	TGTGCCAGCAGCTTATCCCCTAGCGGGAGGACCGGGGAGCTGTTTTTT	CASSLSPSGRTGELFF
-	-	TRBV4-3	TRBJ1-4	TGCGCCAGCAGCCAAGCAGGGCCGAGGAGCGCAACTAATGAAAAACTGTTTTTT	CASSQAGPRSATNEKLFF
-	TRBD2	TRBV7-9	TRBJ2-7	TGTGCCAGCAGCGCTCCAGCGGGGGACCCCTACGAGCAGTACTTC	CASSAPAGDPYEQYF
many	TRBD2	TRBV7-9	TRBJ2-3	TGTGCCAGCAGCCCTAGCGGGAGTAGCACAGATACGCAGTATTTT	CASSPSGSSTDTQYF
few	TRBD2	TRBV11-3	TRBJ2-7	TGTGCCAGCAGCAGGGGACTAGAGGGGACCTACGAGCAGTACTTC	CASSRGLEGTYEQYF
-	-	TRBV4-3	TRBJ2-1	TGCGCCAGCAGCCAAGATTTGGGGGCCACCTCTTATAGTGAGCAGTTCTTC	CASSQDLGATSYSEQFF
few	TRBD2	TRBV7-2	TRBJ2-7	TGTGCCAGCAGCTTAAAAGCGGGAGCCCCCCGAGGTCCCTACGAGCAGTACTTC	CASSLKAGAPRGPYEQYF
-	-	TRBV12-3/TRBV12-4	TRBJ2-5	TGTGCCAGCAGTTTGAGGGAGAGAGAGACCCAGTACTTC	CASSLRERETQYF
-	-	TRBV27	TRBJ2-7	TGTGCCAGCAGTTTTGGCAGGGCCAACTACGAGCAGTACTTC	CASSFGRANYEQYF
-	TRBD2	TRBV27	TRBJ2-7	TGTGCAGCGGGGTCACCGAGCTCCTACGAGCAGTACTTC	CAAGSPSSYEQYF
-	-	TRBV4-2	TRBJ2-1	TGTGCCAGCAGCCAAGAAACGGGTAGCTCCTACAATGAGCAGTTCTTC	CASSQETGSSYNEQFF
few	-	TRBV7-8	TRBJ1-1	TGTGCCAGCAGCGAGAGGGTCTCGAACACTGAAGCTTTCTTT	CASSERVSNTEAFF
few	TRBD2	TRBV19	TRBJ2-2	TGTGCCAGCCAGGGGCAGCGGGGGGCGAACACCGGGGAGCTGTTTTTT	CASQGQRGANTGELFF
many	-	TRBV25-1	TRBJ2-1	TGTGCCACCACCCCAGGGGATGAGCAGTTCTTC	CATTPGDEQFF
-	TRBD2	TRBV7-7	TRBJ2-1	TGTGCCAGCAGCCGAGGGTCGGCGGGAGGGGATAATGAGCAGTTCTTC	CASSRGSAGGDNEQFF
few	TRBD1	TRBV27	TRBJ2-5	TGTGCCAGCAGACAGGGACAGGGGGTCCAAGAGACCCAGTACTTC	CASRQGQGVQETQYF
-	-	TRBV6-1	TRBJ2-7	TGTGCCAGCAGTGAATGGGGGGTGTCCTACGAGCAGTACTTC	CASSEWGVSYEQYF
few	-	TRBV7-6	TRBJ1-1	TGTGCCAGCAGCACGGGACTGAACACTGAAGCTTTCTTT	CASSTGLNTEAFF
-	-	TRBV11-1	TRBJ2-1	TGTGCCAGCAGTCCCTCTGGCGGGGTGGATGAGCAGTTCTTC	CASSPSGGVDEQFF
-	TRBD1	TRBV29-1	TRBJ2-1	TGCAGCGCCGAACAGGGGGCTGTAAATGAGCAGTTCTTC	CSAEQGAVNEQFF
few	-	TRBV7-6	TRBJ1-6	TGTGCCAGCAGCTTAGGTGGAGGTGCATCACCCCTCCACTTT	CASSLGGGASPLHF
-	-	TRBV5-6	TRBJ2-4	TGTGCCAGCAGCTCCCAAGGAGGATGGCCTGAAAACATTCAGTACTTC	CASSSQGGWPENIQYF
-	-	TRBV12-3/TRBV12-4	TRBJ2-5	TGTGCCAGCAGTATCACAGGGTTGGAGACCCAGTACTTC	CASSITGLETQYF
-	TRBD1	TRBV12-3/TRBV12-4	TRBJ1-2	TGTGCCAGCAACTCAGGGGGCCGGGGCTATGGCTACACCTTC	CASNSGGRGYGYTF
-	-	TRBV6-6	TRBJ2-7	TGTGCCAGCTTGAAAGGACAGCCCTACGAGCAGTACTTC	CASLKGQPYEQYF
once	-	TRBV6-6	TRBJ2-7	TGTGCCAGCAGTTACTCGGACAGCCGATCCTACGAGCAGTACTTC	CASSYSDSRSYEQYF
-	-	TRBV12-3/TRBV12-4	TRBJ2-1	TGTGCCAGCAGTCCCTATAGCGGTATGAGTTGGCAGTTCTTC	CASSPYSGMSWQFF
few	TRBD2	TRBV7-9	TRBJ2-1	TGTGCCAGCAGCCCCGCCGGGACTACGGGGTACAATGAGCAGTTCTTC	CASSPAGTTGYNEQFF
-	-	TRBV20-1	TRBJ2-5	TGCAGTGCTAGAGAACGGGGGGCTCAGGAGACCCAGTACTTC	CSARERGAQETQYF
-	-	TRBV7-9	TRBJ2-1	TGTGCCAGCAGCTCCCCGGCCCATAGGGACAATGAGCAGTTCTTC	CASSSPAHRDNEQFF
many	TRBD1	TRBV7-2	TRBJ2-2	TGTGCCAGCAGCTTAGTGGGCAGGGGGCTTCTCACCGGGGAGCTGTTTTTT	CASSLVGRGLLTGELFF
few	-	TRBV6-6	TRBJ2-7	TGTGCCAGCAGTCAGGACTACGAGCAGTACTTC	CASSQDYEQYF
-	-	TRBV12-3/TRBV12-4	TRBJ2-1	TGTGCCAGCAGTTTAGTGTTGAAGGGCTTGTACAATGAGCAGTTCTTC	CASSLVLKGLYNEQFF
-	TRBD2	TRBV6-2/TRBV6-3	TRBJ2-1	TGTGCCAGCAGGGGAGGGGACTCCTACAATGAGCAGTTCTTC	CASRGGDSYNEQFF
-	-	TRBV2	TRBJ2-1	TGTGCCAGCAGTGCTGAAGTCTACAATGAGCAGTTCTTC	CASSAEVYNEQFF
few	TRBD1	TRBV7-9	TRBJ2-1	TGTGCCAGCGGTCGACAGGGGTGGGATGAGCAGTTCTTC	CASGRQGWDEQFF
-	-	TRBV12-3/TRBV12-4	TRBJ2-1	TGTGCCAGTATGAGTAGGGAAAACAATGAGCAGTTCTTC	CASMSRENNEQFF
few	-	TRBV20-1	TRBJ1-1	TGCAGTGCTTTCCCCTGGGACACTGAAGCTTTCTTT	CSAFPWDTEAFF
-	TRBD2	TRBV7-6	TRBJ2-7	TGTGCCAGCAGCCCCCGACTAGCGGGAACCTACGAGCAGTACTTC	CASSPRLAGTYEQYF
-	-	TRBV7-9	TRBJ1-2	TGTGCCAGCAGCCACCCCCCACAGAAAGCTAACTATGGCTACACCTTC	CASSHPPQKANYGYTF
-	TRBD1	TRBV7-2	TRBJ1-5	TGTGCCAGCAGCTGGGAACCCGGGGACAGTAGAACCAATCAGCCCCAGCATTTT	CASSWEPGDSRTNQPQHF
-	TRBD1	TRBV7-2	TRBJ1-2	TGTGCCAGCAGCTCGGAGCCGACAGGGGGCTATGGCTACACCTTC	CASSSEPTGGYGYTF
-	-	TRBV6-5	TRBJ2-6	TGTGCCAGCAGTGCCGTCGGTGACTCTGGGGCCAACGTCCTGACTTTC	CASSAVGDSGANVLTF
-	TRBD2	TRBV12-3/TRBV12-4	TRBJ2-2	TGTGCCAGCAGTCCCAATAGCGGGCAGAACACCGGGGAGCTGTTTTTT	CASSPNSGQNTGELFF
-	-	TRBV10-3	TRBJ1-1	TGTGCCATCAGTGTCGACAGCTCGAACACTGAAGCTTTCTTT	CAISVDSSNTEAFF
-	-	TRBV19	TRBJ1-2	TGTGCCAGTAGTATAACAATCGTGAGGAACCACTATGGCTACACCTTC	CASSITIVRNHYGYTF
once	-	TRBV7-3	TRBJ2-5	TGTGCCAGCAGCTTCGGACTTCCCCCAGAGACCCAGTACTTC	CASSFGLPPETQYF
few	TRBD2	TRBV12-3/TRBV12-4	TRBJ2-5	TGTGCCAGCAGTTCTTCCCCGTTGGTAGCGGGGGGCCCGGAGACCCAGTACTTC	CASSSSPLVAGGPETQYF
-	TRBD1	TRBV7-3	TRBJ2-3	TGTGCCAGCAGCACCGAGGGGGCCGCAGATACGCAGTATTTT	CASSTEGAADTQYF
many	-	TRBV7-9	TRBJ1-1	TGTGCCAGCAGCTTAGCGCTTTCGGGGGACCCGAACACTGAAGCTTTCTTT	CASSLALSGDPNTEAFF